This T cell receptor (beta chain) was sequenced for a study of identifying expanded T cells in peripheral blood. Notes on the study in general: About 1.2 clones differed between technical replicates, versus roughly 17 and 20 over time.

Libraries were prepared by immunoSEQ multiplex PCR; TCRdb keeps only in-frame clonotypes and omits some of them. Here the sample spans more than 95,000 clones, more than 80% being singletons. This CDR3 contains 14 residues. The germline V and J ends were trimmed by 1 base and 3 bases, with 9 bases remaining between them. Per germline, CDR1 SGHTA and CDR2 FQGNSA. A remark on this clone: What it binds is not known.

The V and J genes are TRBV7-2 and TRBJ1-2, with unresolved D. The clonotype originates from a person between 18 and 70 years old in good health. The sequencing sample was made of blood. This CDR3 reads CASSLVSGYYGYTF. CDR3 nucleotide sequence: TGTGCCAGCAGCTTAGTAAGCGGATACTATGGCTACACCTTC.